The present T cell receptor beta chain was sequenced within a study of OX40 agonist ivuxolimab in advanced cancers. Whole-study context: Three partial responders included one hepatocellular carcinoma patient and two cutaneous melanoma patients.

Only in-frame clones appear in the TCRdb table, and some are missing; sequencing was by immunoSEQ multiplex PCR. Among tens of thousands of clones listed, more than 80% were seen once. Individuals having autoimmune disease history or systemic immunosuppression were not enrolled. With 4 bases removed from V and 3 bases from J, the gap between germline ends came to 11 bases. This CDR3 is built from 14 residues. Germline V CDR1 and CDR2: SGHVS, FQNEAQ. The specimen was CD4+ or CD8+ T cells sorted from blood, collected in a trial of the OX40 agonist ivuxolimab. This sequence joins TRBV7-8 and TRBJ2-3; the D gene is possibly TRBD2 (6 bases). The sequence derives from an adult with an advanced solid tumor such as melanoma, head and neck, liver or kidney cancer. For the CDR3, the DNA is TGTGCCAGCAGCTGGGATGGAGGGACAGATACGCAGTATTTT. It translates to CASSWDGGTDTQYF.